This TCR beta chain was sequenced during a study of control samples from healthy donors and cancer patients. In germline, CDR1 is SSHAT, CDR2 FNYEAQ (reference sequence). The CDR3 extends over 14 amino acids. V shed 5 bases and J 5 bases; nucleotides not matched to a gene: 3. Using immunoSEQ multiplex PCR, the repertoire was profiled, and TCRdb retains in-frame clones only, with some absent. The sample lists roughly 76,000 clones, 94% seen once, with around 6.5% in the top ten. Sequencing was done on a sample of blood. This receptor was identified in a woman aged 35 to 49 in good health. The V call is TRBV7-7, the J call TRBJ2-1; 10 bases agree with TRBD1. The CDR3 nucleotides are TGTGCCAGCAGCCCCGGACAGGGGGACAATGAGCAGTTCTTC. Translating it yields CASSPGQGDNEQFF.